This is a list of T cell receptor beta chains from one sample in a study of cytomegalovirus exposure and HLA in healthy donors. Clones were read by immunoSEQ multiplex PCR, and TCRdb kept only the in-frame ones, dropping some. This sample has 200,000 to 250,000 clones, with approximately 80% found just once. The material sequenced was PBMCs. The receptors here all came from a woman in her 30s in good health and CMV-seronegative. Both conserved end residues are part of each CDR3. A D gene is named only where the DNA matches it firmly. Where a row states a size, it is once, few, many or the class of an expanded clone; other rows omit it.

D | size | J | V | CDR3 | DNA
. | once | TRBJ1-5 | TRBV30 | CAWSKGDLGQPQHF | TGTGCCTGGAGTAAGGGGGATTTGGGTCAGCCCCAGCATTTT
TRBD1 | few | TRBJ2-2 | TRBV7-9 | CASSLGTGANTGELFF | TGTGCCAGCAGCTTAGGAACAGGGGCGAACACCGGGGAGCTGTTTTTT
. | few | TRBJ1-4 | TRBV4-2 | CASSQHSLEKLFF | TGTGCCAGCAGCCAACACAGTTTAGAAAAACTGTTTTTT
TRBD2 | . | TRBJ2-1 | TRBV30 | CAWSSYVGLAYLNEQFF | TGTGCCTGGAGTTCGTACGTGGGACTAGCATATTTAAATGAGCAGTTCTTC
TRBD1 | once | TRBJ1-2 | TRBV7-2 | CASSTGDREIDGYTF | TGTGCCAGCAGCACCGGGGACAGGGAAATAGATGGCTACACCTTC
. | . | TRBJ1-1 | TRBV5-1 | CASSLDRERTNTEAFF | TGCGCCAGCAGCTTGGACAGGGAGAGGACGAACACTGAAGCTTTCTTT
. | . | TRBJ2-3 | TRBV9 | CASSVYADTQYF | TGTGCCAGCAGCGTATATGCAGATACGCAGTATTTT
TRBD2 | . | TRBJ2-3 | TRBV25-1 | CASSDDSGAGDTQYF | TGTGCCAGCAGTGATGATAGCGGGGCCGGAGATACGCAGTATTTT
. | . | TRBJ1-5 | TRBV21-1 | CASSRGGPPAQHF | TGTGCCAGCAGCAGGGGAGGCCCACCAGCCCAGCATTTT
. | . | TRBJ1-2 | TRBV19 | CASSPVGGDMRGYPF | TGTGCCAGTAGTCCTGTTGGGGGGGATATGCGTGGCTACCCCTTC
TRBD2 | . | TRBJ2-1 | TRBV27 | CASTRWSGGANEQFF | TGTGCCAGCACGCGGTGGAGCGGGGGGGCCAATGAGCAGTTCTTC
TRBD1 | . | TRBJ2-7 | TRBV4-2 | CASSQPDREVYEQYF | TGTGCCAGCAGCCAACCCGACAGGGAAGTATACGAGCAGTACTTC
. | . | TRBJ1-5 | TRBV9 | CASSVGPENQPQHF | TGTGCCAGCAGCGTAGGGCCAGAAAATCAGCCCCAGCATTTT
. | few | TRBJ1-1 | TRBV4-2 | CASSQVETDMNTEAFF | TGTGCCAGCAGCCAAGTCGAGACAGATATGAACACTGAAGCTTTCTTT
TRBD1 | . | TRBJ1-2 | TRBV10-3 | CAISELTGAAPIYGYTF | TGTGCCATCAGTGAATTGACAGGGGCCGCTCCAATCTATGGCTACACCTTC
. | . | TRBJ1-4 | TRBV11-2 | CASSLDRYRINEKLFF | TGTGCCAGCAGCTTAGATAGGTACAGGATTAATGAAAAACTGTTTTTT
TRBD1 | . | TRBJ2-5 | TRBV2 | CASAGQGGETQYF | TGTGCCAGCGCCGGACAGGGTGGAGAGACCCAGTACTTC
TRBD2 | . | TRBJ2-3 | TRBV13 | CASSRGGLGGDTQYF | TGTGCCAGCAGCAGGGGTGGACTAGGAGGAGATACGCAGTATTTT
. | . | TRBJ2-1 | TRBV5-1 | CASSSLRDIDNEQFF | TGCGCCAGCAGCTCCCTCCGGGACATAGACAATGAGCAGTTCTTC
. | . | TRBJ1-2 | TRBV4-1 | CASSRSSTETNYGYTF | TGCGCCAGCAGCCGCTCATCGACAGAAACTAACTATGGCTACACCTTC
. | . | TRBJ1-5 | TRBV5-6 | CASSLSDQPQHF | TGTGCCAGCAGCTTGTCCGATCAGCCCCAGCATTTT
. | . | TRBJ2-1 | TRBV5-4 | CASSWDGSSYNEQFF | TGTGCCAGCAGCTGGGACGGGAGCTCCTACAATGAGCAGTTCTTC
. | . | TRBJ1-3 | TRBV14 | CASSLGQFSGNTIYF | TGTGCCAGCAGCCTTGGACAGTTCTCTGGAAACACCATATATTTT
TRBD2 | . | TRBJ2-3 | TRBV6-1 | CASSEKVAGYSTDTQYF | TGTGCCAGCAGTGAAAAGGTAGCGGGCTATTCCACAGATACGCAGTATTTT
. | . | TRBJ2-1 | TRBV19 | CASSIVGQEQFF | TGTGCCAGTAGTATAGTGGGCCAAGAGCAGTTCTTC
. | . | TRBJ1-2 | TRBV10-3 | CAISEDDRNYGYTF | TGTGCCATCAGTGAAGATGACAGGAACTATGGCTACACCTTC
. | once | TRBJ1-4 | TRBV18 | CASSPYNQGPNEKLFF | TGTGCCAGCTCACCTTACAATCAGGGGCCTAATGAAAAACTGTTTTTT
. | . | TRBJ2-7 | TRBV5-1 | CASSLTSDYEQYF | TGCGCCAGCAGCTTGACGTCAGACTACGAGCAGTACTTC
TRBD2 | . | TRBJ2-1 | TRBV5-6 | CASRTSGRVQNEQFF | TGTGCCAGCAGAACTAGCGGGAGAGTTCAAAATGAGCAGTTCTTC
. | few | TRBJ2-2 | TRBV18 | CASSWGVNTGELFF | TGTGCCAGCTCGTGGGGCGTTAACACCGGGGAGCTGTTTTTT
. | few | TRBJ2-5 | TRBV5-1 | CASMRRDIQETQYF | TGCGCCAGCATGCGACGGGACATCCAAGAGACCCAGTACTTC
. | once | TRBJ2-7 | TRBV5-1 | CASGTSYSYEQYF | TGCGCCAGCGGGACATCTTACTCCTACGAGCAGTACTTC
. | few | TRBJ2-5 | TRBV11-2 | CASSIVTGPQETQYF | TGTGCCAGCAGTATTGTTACAGGCCCGCAAGAGACCCAGTACTTC
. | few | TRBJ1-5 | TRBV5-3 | CARSPFPRVLNQPQHF | TGTGCCAGAAGCCCCTTTCCCCGGGTTCTCAATCAGCCCCAGCATTTT
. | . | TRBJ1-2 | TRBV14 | CASSQTGTSGYTF | TGTGCCAGCAGCCAGACCGGGACATCTGGCTACACCTTC
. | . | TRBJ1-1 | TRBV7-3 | CASSLSSKTEAFF | TGTGCCAGCAGCTTAAGTAGTAAAACTGAAGCTTTCTTT
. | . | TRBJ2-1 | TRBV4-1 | CASSPPEGLGEQFF | TGCGCCAGCAGCCCCCCGGAGGGCCTTGGTGAGCAGTTCTTC
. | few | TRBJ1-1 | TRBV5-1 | CASSPGHRKEAFF | TGCGCCAGCAGTCCGGGACACAGGAAGGAGGCTTTCTTT
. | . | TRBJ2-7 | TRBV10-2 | CASSESGGTSSYEQYF | TGCGCCAGCAGTGAGTCGGGTGGCACTAGCTCCTACGAGCAGTACTTC
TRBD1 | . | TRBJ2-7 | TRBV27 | CASSPIAQGAYEQYF | TGTGCCAGCAGTCCAATAGCCCAGGGGGCCTACGAGCAGTACTTC
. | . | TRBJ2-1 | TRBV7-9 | CASSLEPGFDEQFF | TGTGCCAGCAGCTTAGAGCCAGGGTTCGATGAGCAGTTCTTC
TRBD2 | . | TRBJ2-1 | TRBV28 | CASSSYLAGARDEQFF | TGTGCCAGCAGTTCCTATTTAGCGGGAGCGCGCGATGAGCAGTTCTTC
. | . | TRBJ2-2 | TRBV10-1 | CASRTTNTGELFF | TGCGCCAGCCGGACAACGAACACCGGGGAGCTGTTTTTT
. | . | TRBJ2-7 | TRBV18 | CASSPGSVGGSYEQYF | TGTGCCAGCTCACCAGGTTCGGTAGGGGGCTCCTACGAGCAGTACTTC
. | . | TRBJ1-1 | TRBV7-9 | CSSSSSIWTALNTEAFF | TGTTCCAGCAGCTCCTCCATTTGGACAGCCTTGAACACTGAAGCTTTCTTT
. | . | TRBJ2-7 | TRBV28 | CASSRPLGAGLFHEQYF | TGTGCCAGCAGCCGCCCGTTGGGGGCAGGGCTTTTCCACGAGCAGTACTTC
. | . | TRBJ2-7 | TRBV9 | CASSPLGGRGEQYF | TGTGCCAGCAGCCCTCTTGGGGGGAGAGGCGAGCAGTACTTC
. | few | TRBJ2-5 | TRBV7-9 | CATDLGGEQYF | TGTGCCACCGACCTCGGGGGTGAGCAGTACTTC
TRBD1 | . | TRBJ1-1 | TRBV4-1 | CASSQKGQLIQAFF | TGCGCCAGCAGCCAGAAGGGACAGTTAATTCAGGCTTTCTTT
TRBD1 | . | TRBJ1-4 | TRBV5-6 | CASSARGRGEKLFF | TGTGCCAGCAGCGCCAGGGGGCGGGGAGAAAAACTGTTTTTT
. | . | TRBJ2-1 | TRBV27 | CASKPSRSYNEQFF | TGTGCCAGCAAGCCTAGCCGTTCCTACAATGAGCAGTTCTTC
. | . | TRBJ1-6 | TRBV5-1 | CATRVSSYNSPLHF | TGCGCGACGAGGGTGAGCTCCTATAATTCACCCCTCCACTTT
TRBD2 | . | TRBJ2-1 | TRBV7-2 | CASTNWGGENEQFF | TGTGCCAGCACCAACTGGGGGGGGGAAAATGAGCAGTTCTTC
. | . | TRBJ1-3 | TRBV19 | CASSARTDSGNTIYF | TGTGCCAGTAGTGCCCGGACAGACTCTGGAAACACCATATATTTT
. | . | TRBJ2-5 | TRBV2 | CASSEEWRAQETQYF | TGTGCCAGCAGTGAAGAGTGGAGGGCTCAAGAGACCCAGTACTTC
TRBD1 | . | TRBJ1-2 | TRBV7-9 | CASSQGGQGANYGYPF | TGTGCCAGCAGTCAAGGGGGGCAGGGGGCTAACTATGGCTACCCCTTC
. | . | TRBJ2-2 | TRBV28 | CASSSVRGTGELFF | TGTGCCAGCAGTTCGGTTCGAGGCACCGGGGAGCTGTTTTTT
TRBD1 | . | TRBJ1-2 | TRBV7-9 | CASSLQGGVGYTF | TGTGCCAGCAGCCTACAGGGGGGGGTTGGCTACACCTTC
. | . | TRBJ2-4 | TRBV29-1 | CSVLDRRGAKNIQYF | TGCAGCGTTCTCGACAGAAGGGGGGCCAAAAACATTCAGTACTTC